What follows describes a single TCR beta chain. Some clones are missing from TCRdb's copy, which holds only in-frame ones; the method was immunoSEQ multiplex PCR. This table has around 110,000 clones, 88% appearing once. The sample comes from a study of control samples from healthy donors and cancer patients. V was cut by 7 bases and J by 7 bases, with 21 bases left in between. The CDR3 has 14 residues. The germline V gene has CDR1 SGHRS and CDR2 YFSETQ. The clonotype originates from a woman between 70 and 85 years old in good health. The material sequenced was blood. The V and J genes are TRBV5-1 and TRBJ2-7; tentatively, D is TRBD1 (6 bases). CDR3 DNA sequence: TGCGCCAGCGAACCCGAACCAGGGGTTAGGGAGCAGTACTTC. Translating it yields CASEPEPGVREQYF.